What follows are 11 T cell receptor beta chains derived from one specimen sequenced in a study of identical twins. TCRdb reprocessed the 5' RACE reads with MiXCR, giving one entry per CDR3 protein. The sample yields approximately 890,000 distinct CDR3 sequences, over 9% seen once. The same sample was also studied in work on yellow fever vaccine responses in identical twins.

Sequences were obtained from PBMCs. These receptors were taken from a woman under 30 in good health.

This clonotype was detected only a few times. V is TRBV7-8 and J is TRBJ2-1; 12 nucleotides agree with TRBD2. The V gene's germline CDR1 is SGHVS and CDR2 FQNEAQ. Trimming took 5 bases from V and 5 from J; bases not matched to a gene: 7. This CDR3 spans 16 amino acids. The CDR3 is CASSPHLAGGDNEQFF. CDR3 DNA sequence: TGTGCCAGCAGCCCGCACCTAGCGGGAGGGGACAATGAGCAGTTCTTC. Combining the CDR3 with reference TRBV7-8 and TRBJ2-1 gives the whole variable domain GAGVSQSPRYKVAKRGQDVALRCDPISGHVSLFWYQQALGQGPEFLTYFQNEAQLDKSGLPSDRFFAERPEGSVSTLKIQRTQQEDSAVYLCASSPHLAGGDNEQFFGPGTRLTVL.

This clonotype was counted only a few times. The V call is TRBV29-1, the J call TRBJ2-2; 11 nucleotides agree with TRBD2. V shed 7 bases, J shed 0 bases, and the junction held 4 bases outside the gene matches. Germline CDR1 and CDR2: SQVTM and ANQGSEA. This CDR3 has 15 amino acids. Here the CDR3 reads CSAGGLAANTGELFF. DNA of the CDR3: TGCAGCGCTGGGGGACTAGCGGCGAACACCGGGGAGCTGTTTTTT.

This clonotype was seen a handful of times. The V call is TRBV7-7, the J call TRBJ2-3, with D maybe TRBD1 (6 bases). The CDR3 sequence is 15 residues long. V was shortened by 1 base and J by 7 bases, with 15 bases between the two germline ends. The germline V gene has CDR1 SSHAT and CDR2 FNYEAQ (reference sequence). The CDR3 DNA reads as TGTGCCAGCAGCTTAGGTCCGGACAGAAAGAATACGCAGTATTTT. Translating gives CASSLGPDRKNTQYF.

The rearrangement links TRBV10-3 to TRBJ2-2; D unresolved. V lost 2 bases and J 6 bases, leaving 10 bases between the germline ends. The CDR3 length is 14 residues. CDR1 and CDR2 from the germline V gene are ENHRY and SYGVKD. In DNA, the CDR3 is TGTGCCATCAGTGAGACGTCTTACCCCGGGGAGCTGTTTTTT. It codes for CAISETSYPGELFF.

The chain combines TRBV6-1 with TRBJ2-7, with TRBD1 matching 7 bases. This CDR3 spans 15 amino acids. V was pared by 6 bases and J by 0 bases, with 8 bases of the junction left unmatched. Germline V gene data show CDR1 as MNHNS and CDR2 as SASEGT. The CDR3 reads CASRTGTVSSYEQYV. CDR3 sequence (DNA): TGTGCCAGCAGGACCGGGACAGTGAGCTCCTACGAGCAGTACGTC.

This clonotype was observed a few times. This chain joins TRBV6-4 and TRBJ1-1; D is unclear. V lost 2 bases, J lost 4 bases, and 11 bases lay in between. This CDR3 is built from 14 residues. The germline CDR1 and CDR2 sequences are MRHNA and SNTAGT. The DNA for the CDR3 is TGTGCCAGCAGTGACCGGACCAGTAGCACTGAAGCTTTCTTT. Its translation: CASSDRTSSTEAFF.

This clonotype turned up a few times. The chain joins TRBV7-9 to TRBJ2-1; D is perhaps TRBD2 (5 bases). Trimming pared 5 bases from V and 2 bases from J, leaving 16 bases between. The CDR3 sequence is 16 residues long. The germline V gene encodes CDR1 SEHNR and CDR2 FQNEAQ (reference sequence). The CDR3 sequence is CASSPEGSYAYNEQFF. CDR3 nucleotide sequence: TGTGCCAGCAGCCCCGAGGGCTCTTACGCCTACAATGAGCAGTTCTTC.

In this sample, this clonotype turned up many times. The chain employs TRBV5-6 and TRBJ2-1, with D possibly being TRBD2 (6 bases). The V end lost 4 bases, the J end lost 1 base, and 9 bases lay between the germline ends. In germline, CDR1 is SGHDT, CDR2 YYEEEE. The CDR3 covers 14 residues. This CDR3 reads CASSTGLSYNEQFF. The DNA for the CDR3 is TGTGCCAGCAGCACAGGACTATCCTACAATGAGCAGTTCTTC.

This clonotype occurred many times. The chain employs TRBV10-3 and TRBJ1-3, with D possibly TRBD1 on 5 matching bases. Germline V lookup: CDR1 ENHRY, CDR2 SYGVKD. Trimming pared 0 bases from V and 1 base from J, leaving 13 bases between. The CDR3 has 17 amino acids. The CDR3 protein is CAISESPSGASGNTIYF. The CDR3, as DNA: TGTGCCATCAGTGAGTCGCCTTCCGGGGCGTCTGGAAACACCATATATTTT.

The V call is TRBV12-3 or TRBV12-4, the J call TRBJ2-5; the D is unclear. Trimming cost V 6 bases and J 4 bases, with 12 bases left between them. This CDR3 region has 13 residues. The CDR3, as DNA: TGTGCCAGCAGACAACTTAGGCGAGAGACCCAGTACTTC. Protein sequence: CASRQLRRETQYF.

This chain uses TRBV6-6 with TRBJ1-5; D perhaps matches TRBD1 (5 bases). The CDR3 spans 13 residues. Trimming cost V 4 bases and J 7 bases, with 11 bases left between them. Per germline, CDR1 MNHNY and CDR2 SVGAGI (reference sequence). CDR3 in DNA: TGTGCCAGCAGTTCCTCAGGGTTACAGCCCCAGCATTTT. Its translation: CASSSSGLQPQHF.